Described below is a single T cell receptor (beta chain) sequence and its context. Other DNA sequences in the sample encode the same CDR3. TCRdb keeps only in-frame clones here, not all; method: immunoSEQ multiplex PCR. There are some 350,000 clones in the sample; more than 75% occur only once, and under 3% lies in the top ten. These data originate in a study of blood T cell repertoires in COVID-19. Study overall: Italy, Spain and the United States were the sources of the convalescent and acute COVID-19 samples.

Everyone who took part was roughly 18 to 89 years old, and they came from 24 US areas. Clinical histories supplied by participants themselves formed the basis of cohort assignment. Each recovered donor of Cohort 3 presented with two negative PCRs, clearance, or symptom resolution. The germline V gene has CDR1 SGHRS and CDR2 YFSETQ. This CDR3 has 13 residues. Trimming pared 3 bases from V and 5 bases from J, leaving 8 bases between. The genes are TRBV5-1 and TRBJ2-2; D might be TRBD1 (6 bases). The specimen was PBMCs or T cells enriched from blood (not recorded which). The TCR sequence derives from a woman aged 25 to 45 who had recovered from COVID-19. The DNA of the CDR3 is TGCGCCAGCAGCTCCCAGGGGACCGGGGAGCTGTTTTTT. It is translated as CASSSQGTGELFF.